This record concerns one T cell receptor beta chain sequence. The sample belongs to a study of blood T cell repertoires in COVID-19. Study background: The samples span acute and convalescent COVID-19 from the United States, Italy and Spain.

This table comes from immunoSEQ multiplex PCR, and its TCRdb copy is limited to in-frame clones, with some not included. The table shows about 400,000 clones, with approximately 88% occurring only once. Assignments of participants to cohorts depended upon their own reported clinical history. Sequencing used PBMCs or T cells enriched from blood (not recorded which). This clonotype originated in a woman aged 25 to 39 with acute COVID-19.

DNA for the CDR3: TGTGCCAGTAGATTCGGGAGCAACACTGAAGCTTTCTTT. Protein sequence: CASRFGSNTEAFF. The chain is built from TRBV19 and TRBJ1-1; D ambiguous. V was pared by 6 bases and J by 2 bases, with 10 bases between. Germline CDR1 is LNHDA and CDR2 is SQIVND (reference sequence). The CDR3 covers 13 residues.